The clone carrying this T cell receptor beta chain occurred a few times. Its antigen is as yet unknown. The data are from a study of T-cell memory formation after mild COVID-19. Findings of the study overall: Certain responding clones were present in pre-infection memory, suggesting participation of cross-reactive memory. While clones contracting from day 15 to 85 were balanced between CD4 and CD8, later expanders leaned CD4+.

V gave up 4 bases and J gave up 5 bases, with 15 bases separating them. The CDR3 extends over 14 amino acids. Germline V CDR1 and CDR2: MGHRA, YSYEKL. TCRalpha and TCRbeta libraries used 5'RACE with constant-segment primers and UMIs. TCRdb re-called the 5' RACE reads through MiXCR, storing one row per CDR3 protein. The sample consists of hundreds of thousands of distinct CDR3 sequences, over 20% of them appearing once. The V and J genes are TRBV4-1 and TRBJ2-7; no firm D call. Material for sequencing was PBMCs or a T cell subset sorted from them (not recorded which). The receptor's source is an adult woman who had mild COVID-19 (a few samples of this study predate the infection). Cell type and time point are not known. CDR3 region: CASSPLWGPDEQYF. The CDR3 DNA sequence: TGCGCCAGCAGCCCGCTTTGGGGTCCGGACGAGCAGTACTTC.